These 26 T cell receptor beta chains were sequenced from one sample in a study of CD8 T cells in Susac syndrome. When the RNA was reverse transcribed, random hexamers were used with an input of 0.5 to 1 ug. MiXCR, applied by TCRdb to the immunoSEQ multiplex PCR reads, yields one record per CDR3 protein. The table shows under 85,000 distinct CDR3 sequences, with approximately 93% occurring only once. Sequenced material: CD8+ T cells from PBMCs. Receptors originate from a human donor with Susac syndrome.

The V gene is TRBV7-6, the J gene TRBJ2-5; D gene ambiguous. The length of the CDR3 is 14 residues. V was pared by 3 bases and J by 4 bases, with 12 bases between. Germline CDR1 and CDR2: SGHVS and FNYEAQ. CDR3 nucleotide sequence: TGTGCCAGCAGCTTTAGTAGGGTCCGAGAGACCCAGTACTTC. Its protein product is CASSFSRVRETQYF.

This sequence joins TRBV7-3 and TRBJ2-2; TRBD2 matches at 10 bases. V shed 5 bases, J shed 0 bases, and the junction held 3 bases outside the gene matches. This CDR3 is 16 amino acids long. Germline V lookup: CDR1 SGHTA, CDR2 FQGTGA. Written as DNA, the CDR3 is TGTGCCAGCAGCCCCCTAGCGGGAGCGAACACCGGGGAGCTGTTTTTT. It yields the protein CASSPLAGANTGELFF.

This chain connects TRBV4-3 to TRBJ1-1; D remains ambiguous. Germline V gene lookup returns CDR1 LGHNA and CDR2 YSLEER. There are 14 residues in the CDR3. Deletions cut 0 bases from V and 1 base from J, with 6 bases between. The CDR3 is CASSQDKGNTEAFF. CDR3 DNA: TGCGCCAGCAGCCAAGATAAAGGGAACACTGAAGCTTTCTTT.

This rearrangement joins TRBV27 to TRBJ2-1, with 11 bases fitting TRBD2. Germline V lookup: CDR1 MNHEY, CDR2 SMNVEV (reference sequence). The J segment lost 10 bases and the V segment lost 5 bases, leaving 7 bases of the junction unmatched. This CDR3 contains 14 residues. CDR3 amino acids: CASSGTSGWMEQFF. The CDR3 nucleotides read TGTGCCAGCAGTGGGACTAGCGGATGGATGGAGCAGTTCTTC.

This sequence joins TRBV27 and TRBJ1-1; D remains unclear. Germline values: CDR1 MNHEY, CDR2 SMNVEV (reference sequence). The length of the CDR3 is 11 residues. The V and J ends lost 9 bases and 1 base respectively, with 6 bases between them. This CDR3 is CASRENTEAFF. The CDR3 region has the DNA TGTGCCAGTCGTGAGAACACTGAAGCTTTCTTT.

The CDR3 region is CASSLERDAAKGTQYF. The DNA of the CDR3 is TGTGCCAGCAGTTTAGAGAGGGACGCCGCCAAAGGGACCCAGTACTTC. The chain has TRBV12-3 or TRBV12-4 and TRBJ2-5; D possibly uses TRBD1 or TRBD2 (5 bases each). V was trimmed by 1 base and J by 7 bases, leaving 19 bases between them. The CDR3 consists of 16 residues.

The J gene is TRBJ2-1, the V gene TRBV7-9; tentatively, D is TRBD2 (6 bases). This CDR3 is 17 amino acids long. CDR1 is SEHNR and CDR2 is FQNEAQ in the germline V gene (reference sequence). V lost 4 bases, J lost 3 bases, and 19 bases lay in between. The CDR3 loop is CASSSSVLVAVYNEQFF. CDR3 DNA: TGTGCCAGCAGCTCATCCGTATTGGTAGCGGTCTACAATGAGCAGTTCTTC.

V is TRBV19 and J is TRBJ2-7; TRBD2 matches 7 bases. Germline loops: CDR1 LNHDA, CDR2 SQIVND (reference sequence). V shed 1 base, J shed 2 bases, and the junction held 8 bases outside the gene matches. The CDR3 extends over 16 amino acids. CDR3: CASSIVKGGRAYEQYF. The CDR3 coding sequence is TGTGCCAGTAGTATAGTAAAGGGCGGGAGAGCCTACGAGCAGTACTTC.

The rearrangement uses TRBV7-9 and TRBJ1-2; no firm D call. Looked up from germline, CDR1 is SEHNR and CDR2 is FQNEAQ (reference sequence). Deletions cut 5 bases from V and 2 bases from J, with 9 bases between. This CDR3 contains 13 residues. CDR3 amino acids: CASSHGRNYGYTF. The CDR3 region has the DNA TGTGCCAGCAGCCACGGTCGAAACTATGGCTACACCTTC.

The chain carries TRBV18 and TRBJ2-7, with D perhaps TRBD1 (6 bases). This CDR3 region has 14 residues. Germline loops: CDR1 KGHSH, CDR2 LQKENI. The V end lost 3 bases, the J end lost 1 base, and 10 bases lay between the germline ends. This chain's CDR3 is CASSPQTGSYEQYF. DNA for the CDR3: TGTGCCAGCTCACCTCAGACAGGATCCTACGAGCAGTACTTC.

DNA for the CDR3: TGTGCCAGCAGCTTAGTGGCCCCTCCCGGGACAGGGAACGAGCAGTACTTC. Translated, it gives CASSLVAPPGTGNEQYF. The chain employs TRBV7-2 and TRBJ2-7; 9 bases align to TRBD1. This CDR3 is built from 17 residues. The V gene's germline CDR1 is SGHTA and CDR2 FQGNSA. J lost 5 bases, V lost 1 base, and 12 bases had no gene match.

This chain connects TRBV11-3 to TRBJ2-2; D may correspond to TRBD1 or TRBD2 (5 bases each). Trimming shortened V by 4 bases and J by 3 bases, and 12 bases separated the two germline ends. In germline, CDR1 is SGHNT, CDR2 YENEEA. There are 15 residues in the CDR3. CDR3 sequence: CASSSGGDDTGELFF. In DNA, the CDR3 is TGTGCCAGCAGCTCAGGTGGGGACGACACCGGGGAGCTGTTTTTT.

The chain couples TRBV20-1 to TRBJ2-7; no definite D call. Germline V lookup: CDR1 DFQATT, CDR2 SNEGSKA (reference sequence). CDR3 length equals 11 residues. Deletions cut 0 bases from V and 2 bases from J, with 2 bases between. This CDR3 is CSARDAYEQYF. CDR3 sequence (DNA): TGCAGTGCTAGAGATGCCTACGAGCAGTACTTC.

The CDR3 protein is CASTPPGGRDTEAFF. For the CDR3, the DNA is TGTGCCAGCACCCCACCGGGAGGGCGGGACACTGAAGCTTTCTTT. The genes are TRBV6-5 and TRBJ1-1; D is unclear. The V end was cut by 7 bases, the J end by 3 bases, with 18 bases between. CDR3 length: 15 amino acids. Germline-derived CDR1 and CDR2 are MNHEY and SVGAGI.

The J gene is TRBJ2-5, the V gene TRBV3-1; D remains unclear. The CDR3 extends over 12 amino acids. Germline V CDR1 and CDR2: LGHDT, YNNKEL (reference sequence). Between the trimmed V and J ends, which lost 0 bases and 5 bases, there was a span of 4 bases. CDR3 region: CASSQDLETQYF. The CDR3 DNA reads as TGTGCCAGCAGCCAAGATCTCGAGACCCAGTACTTC.

V and J are TRBV18 and TRBJ2-1; D is possibly TRBD1 or TRBD2 (5 bases each). The V end was cut by 0 bases, the J end by 4 bases, with 13 bases between. The CDR3 totals 16 residues. The germline CDR1 and CDR2 sequences are KGHSH and LQKENI. The CDR3 protein is CASSPPGTSGYNEQFF. In nucleotides, the CDR3 is TGTGCCAGCTCACCACCGGGGACCTCTGGATACAATGAGCAGTTCTTC.

The chain carries TRBV25-1 and TRBJ2-1; TRBD2 matches 11 bases. The V and J ends lost 0 bases and 5 bases, in that order; junction bases with no gene match: 3. There are 16 residues in the CDR3. Germline V gene data show CDR1 as MGHDK and CDR2 as SYGVNS. The CDR3 region is CASSEYGTSGNNEQFF. The DNA of the CDR3 is TGTGCCAGCAGTGAATACGGGACTAGCGGAAACAATGAGCAGTTCTTC.

The chain has TRBV27 and TRBJ1-5, with unresolved D. From germline, CDR1 is MNHEY and CDR2 SMNVEV (reference sequence). V was shortened by 2 bases and J by 1 base, with 9 bases between the two germline ends. The CDR3 totals 15 residues. The CDR3 DNA follows: TGTGCCAGCAGTTTACGTTTCGACAGCAATCAGCCCCAGCATTTT. It codes for CASSLRFDSNQPQHF.

CDR3 bases: TGTGCCAGCAGCCCGAGACTAGCGGGAAGGAATGAGCAGTTCTTC. Its translation is CASSPRLAGRNEQFF. The V gene is TRBV13, the J gene TRBJ2-1, with 11 bases that match TRBD2. Germline V gene lookup returns CDR1 PRHDT and CDR2 FYEKMQ (reference sequence). Germline trimming cut 5 bases from V and 7 bases from J; bases unmatched to any gene: 7. The CDR3 has 15 amino acids.

The chain uses TRBV7-9 and TRBJ1-2, with TRBD1 identical over 8 bases. V dropped 4 bases and J dropped 6; count of bases not matched to a gene: 4. The CDR3 runs to 13 residues. Germline V CDR1 and CDR2: SEHNR, FQNEAQ (reference sequence). The CDR3: CASSYGTGDGYTF. DNA for the CDR3: TGTGCCAGCAGCTACGGGACAGGCGATGGCTACACCTTC.

The rearrangement uses TRBV6-5 and TRBJ2-1; 7 bases line up with TRBD2. This CDR3 has 17 residues. V trimming: 0 bases; J trimming: 4 bases; junction bases outside the gene matches: 9. The germline V gene has CDR1 MNHEY and CDR2 SVGAGI. The CDR3 DNA is TGTGCCAGCAGTTACTCCATTTGGCCTAGCGGTTACAATGAGCAGTTCTTC. Translated: CASSYSIWPSGYNEQFF.

The chain links TRBV7-6 to TRBJ1-5; no clear D gene. In germline, CDR1 is SGHVS, CDR2 FNYEAQ. With 5 bases removed from V and 3 bases from J, the gap between germline ends came to 11 bases. This CDR3 comprises 14 residues. The CDR3 DNA is TGTGCCAGCAGCGCGCCGGGCTACAATCAGCCCCAGCATTTT. Translated, it gives CASSAPGYNQPQHF.

The chain carries TRBV12-5 and TRBJ2-1, with D hard to call. CDR1 LGHNT and CDR2 FRNRAP come from the germline V gene. The ends were cut back, 4 bases at V and 8 bases at J, with 12 bases in the middle. CDR3 size: 13 residues. For the CDR3, the DNA is TGTGCTAGTGGTTCACAGATGCGCGATGAGCAGTTCTTC. Protein: CASGSQMRDEQFF.

V is TRBV5-4 and J is TRBJ1-1; D ambiguous. Trimming pared 4 bases from V and 1 base from J, leaving 11 bases between. The CDR3 is 14 residues long. The germline CDR1 and CDR2 sequences are SGHNT and YYREEE (reference sequence). The CDR3 loop reads CASSPHQWNTEAFF. CDR3 DNA sequence: TGTGCCAGCAGCCCGCATCAGTGGAACACTGAAGCTTTCTTT.

The genes are TRBV4-3 and TRBJ2-7; the match to TRBD2 covers 7 bases. The V gene's germline CDR1 is LGHNA and CDR2 YSLEER. This CDR3 is 20 amino acids long. J gave up 0 bases and V 0 bases, and 17 bases lay outside the gene matches. The CDR3 DNA reads TGCGCCAGCAGCCAAGATCTTCAGGATATGGGGGAGGGCCCCTCCTACGAGCAGTACTTC. Translated, it gives CASSQDLQDMGEGPSYEQYF.

This sequence joins TRBV4-3 and TRBJ2-1; D is undetermined. There are 15 residues in the CDR3. Germline loops: CDR1 LGHNA, CDR2 YSLEER. The V end lost 0 bases, the J end lost 4 bases, and 10 bases lay between the germline ends. The DNA of the CDR3 is TGCGCCAGCAGCCAAGATGGGAACAGATACAATGAGCAGTTCTTC. It specifies CASSQDGNRYNEQFF.